These T cell receptor beta chains were read from a single sample in a study of radiation and T cells in renal cell carcinoma. The method was immunoSEQ multiplex PCR; TCRdb's version includes in-frame clones alone and lacks a portion of them. This sample has approximately 94,000 clones, with approximately 80% found just once. Sequenced here: blood, sampled from a patient whose treatment included radiotherapy and nephrectomy. The receptors originated from a man aged 60 to 69 with renal cell carcinoma. Both conserved end residues are part of each CDR3. D genes are given only for firm matches. A row's size may be missing; if present it is once, few, many or a size class.

J gene: TRBJ1-1
CDR3 length: 14
D gene: TRBD1
clone size: few
V gene: TRBV9
CDR3 protein: CASSARTGNTEAFF
CDR3 DNA: TGTGCCAGCAGCGCCCGGACAGGGAACACTGAAGCTTTCTTT

J gene: TRBJ1-5
CDR3 length: 18
D gene: NA
clone size: NA
V gene: TRBV21-1
CDR3 protein: CASSKPKFDIFSNQPQHF
CDR3 DNA: TGTGCCAGCAGCAAACCCAAATTCGACATTTTTAGCAATCAGCCCCAGCATTTT

J gene: TRBJ2-7
CDR3 length: 12
D gene: NA
clone size: NA
V gene: TRBV5-6
CDR3 protein: CASSLTSYEQYF
CDR3 DNA: TGTGCCAGCAGCTTAACTTCCTACGAGCAGTACTTC

J gene: TRBJ2-5
CDR3 length: 14
D gene: NA
clone size: NA
V gene: TRBV10-2
CDR3 protein: CASSDVSGKKTQYF
CDR3 DNA: TGCGCCAGCAGTGATGTAAGCGGTAAAAAGACCCAGTACTTC

J gene: TRBJ2-1
CDR3 length: 15
D gene: TRBD2
clone size: NA
V gene: TRBV11-2
CDR3 protein: CASSSLAGGSNEQFF
CDR3 DNA: TGTGCCAGCAGCTCACTAGCGGGAGGGAGCAATGAGCAGTTCTTC

J gene: TRBJ2-7
CDR3 length: 15
D gene: TRBD2
clone size: NA
V gene: TRBV5-6
CDR3 protein: CASSLMSSGSYEQYF
CDR3 DNA: TGTGCCAGCAGCTTGATGTCTAGCGGGAGTTACGAGCAGTACTTC

J gene: TRBJ2-1
CDR3 length: 13
D gene: NA
clone size: NA
V gene: TRBV11-3
CDR3 protein: CASSLPGQPKQFF
CDR3 DNA: TGTGCCAGCAGCTTACCTGGGCAGCCTAAGCAGTTCTTC

J gene: TRBJ2-3
CDR3 length: 16
D gene: NA
clone size: NA
V gene: TRBV18
CDR3 protein: CASSPGLAPGTDTQYF
CDR3 DNA: TGTGCCAGCTCACCAGGGCTAGCGCCCGGCACAGATACGCAGTATTTT

J gene: TRBJ2-1
CDR3 length: 17
D gene: TRBD2
clone size: NA
V gene: TRBV4-3
CDR3 protein: CASSQDHSGRAYNEQFF
CDR3 DNA: TGCGCCAGCAGCCAAGATCATAGTGGGAGGGCCTACAATGAGCAGTTCTTC

J gene: TRBJ2-7
CDR3 length: 13
D gene: NA
clone size: few
V gene: TRBV4-3
CDR3 protein: CASSQALRYEQYF
CDR3 DNA: TGCGCCAGCAGCCAAGCTCTGCGCTACGAGCAGTACTTC

J gene: TRBJ2-7
CDR3 length: 20
D gene: NA
clone size: NA
V gene: TRBV28
CDR3 protein: CASSGAVRRGTGSYDYEQYF
CDR3 DNA: TGTGCCAGCTCGGGTGCCGTAAGAAGGGGCACGGGTTCCTACGACTACGAGCAGTACTTC

J gene: TRBJ1-1
CDR3 length: 15
D gene: TRBD1
clone size: NA
V gene: TRBV5-1
CDR3 protein: CASSTMTGVLPEAFF
CDR3 DNA: TGCGCCAGCAGCACTATGACAGGGGTCCTACCTGAAGCTTTCTTT

J gene: TRBJ2-7
CDR3 length: 16
D gene: NA
clone size: NA
V gene: TRBV28
CDR3 protein: CASSFYSALGSAEQYF
CDR3 DNA: TGTGCCAGCAGTTTTTACTCCGCCTTGGGGTCGGCCGAGCAGTACTTC

J gene: TRBJ1-1
CDR3 length: 15
D gene: NA
clone size: NA
V gene: TRBV5-1
CDR3 protein: CASSLEEALVTEAFF
CDR3 DNA: TGCGCCAGCAGCTTGGAGGAGGCGTTGGTTACTGAAGCTTTCTTT

J gene: TRBJ2-7
CDR3 length: 20
D gene: TRBD2
clone size: NA
V gene: TRBV13
CDR3 protein: CASSLGSGLAGGPSPGEQYF
CDR3 DNA: TGTGCCAGCAGCTTAGGCTCGGGACTAGCGGGAGGGCCTTCTCCGGGGGAGCAGTACTTC

J gene: TRBJ2-2
CDR3 length: 14
D gene: TRBD2
clone size: NA
V gene: TRBV19
CDR3 protein: CASSGRVTTGELFF
CDR3 DNA: TGTGCCAGTAGTGGGAGGGTGACAACCGGGGAGCTGTTTTTT

J gene: TRBJ2-7
CDR3 length: 14
D gene: TRBD1
clone size: NA
V gene: TRBV7-9
CDR3 protein: CASSINPQGDEQYF
CDR3 DNA: TGTGCCAGCAGCATCAACCCACAGGGGGACGAGCAGTACTTC

J gene: TRBJ2-1
CDR3 length: 17
D gene: TRBD2
clone size: NA
V gene: TRBV7-2
CDR3 protein: CASSFGGAASSYNEQFF
CDR3 DNA: TGTGCCAGCAGCTTCGGGGGGGCGGCGTCTTCCTACAATGAGCAGTTCTTC

J gene: TRBJ2-3
CDR3 length: 15
D gene: NA
clone size: NA
V gene: TRBV7-2
CDR3 protein: CASSLAGESTDTQYF
CDR3 DNA: TGTGCCAGCAGCTTAGCGGGAGAATCCACAGATACGCAGTATTTT

J gene: TRBJ2-3
CDR3 length: 13
D gene: NA
clone size: NA
V gene: TRBV27
CDR3 protein: CASGFPSTDTQYF
CDR3 DNA: TGTGCCTCGGGGTTCCCAAGCACAGATACGCAGTATTTT

J gene: TRBJ1-4
CDR3 length: 14
D gene: NA
clone size: once
V gene: TRBV29-1
CDR3 protein: CSVFRLTGNEKLFF
CDR3 DNA: TGCAGCGTTTTTAGGCTAACAGGGAATGAAAAACTGTTTTTT

J gene: TRBJ2-5
CDR3 length: 13
D gene: NA
clone size: NA
V gene: TRBV5-1
CDR3 protein: CASSLASLETQYF
CDR3 DNA: TGCGCCAGCAGCTTGGCTAGCTTGGAGACCCAGTACTTC

J gene: TRBJ2-1
CDR3 length: 17
D gene: NA
clone size: NA
V gene: TRBV9
CDR3 protein: CASSVVSSVVSSNEQFF
CDR3 DNA: TGTGCCAGCAGCGTAGTCAGTAGCGTAGTCTCGAGCAATGAGCAGTTCTTC

J gene: TRBJ2-1
CDR3 length: 16
D gene: TRBD1
clone size: NA
V gene: TRBV27
CDR3 protein: CASSLADRESYNEQFF
CDR3 DNA: TGTGCCAGCAGTTTAGCAGACAGGGAGTCCTACAATGAGCAGTTCTTC

J gene: TRBJ2-3
CDR3 length: 16
D gene: TRBD2
clone size: NA
V gene: TRBV7-3
CDR3 protein: CASSLVAGASTDTQYF
CDR3 DNA: TGTGCCAGCAGCTTAGTAGCGGGGGCGAGCACAGATACGCAGTATTTT

J gene: TRBJ1-5
CDR3 length: 13
D gene: NA
clone size: NA
V gene: TRBV4-2
CDR3 protein: CASSLNLNQPQHF
CDR3 DNA: TGTGCCAGCAGCCTTAATCTCAATCAGCCCCAGCATTTT

J gene: TRBJ2-3
CDR3 length: 14
D gene: NA
clone size: NA
V gene: TRBV29-1
CDR3 protein: CSVIRLGVTDTQYF
CDR3 DNA: TGCAGCGTTATTAGACTGGGGGTAACAGATACGCAGTATTTT

J gene: TRBJ2-7
CDR3 length: 12
D gene: NA
clone size: NA
V gene: TRBV28
CDR3 protein: CASRDQGYEQYF
CDR3 DNA: TGTGCCAGCAGGGATCAGGGGTACGAGCAGTACTTC

J gene: TRBJ1-1
CDR3 length: 15
D gene: NA
clone size: many
V gene: TRBV6-5
CDR3 protein: CASSYFPTGTTEAFF
CDR3 DNA: TGTGCCAGCAGTTACTTCCCCACCGGGACGACTGAAGCTTTCTTT